This T cell receptor (beta chain) emerged from a study of blood T cell repertoires in COVID-19 (TCRdb year 2020). About the full investigation: Samples covering the acute and convalescent phases of COVID-19 were provided by collaborators in the United States, Italy and Spain. The prospective study material was composed of cDNA or gDNA derived from T cells, B-cell-depleted T cells, or PBMCs. Subjects who had been exposed to COVID-19, were actively infected with it, or had recovered from it provided the deeply sampled blood TCRbeta repertoires that made up the dataset. The repertoires were released in a freely available public database meant as a resource for research on the immune response to SARS-CoV-2. The samples were drawn from two sources: the first 160 participants of the ongoing ImmuneRACE study, and 1,000 to 1,500 subjects contributed by 6 global collaborators. A de-identified subject ID, COVID-19 status, age in years and sex were almost always included in the sample metadata. Where available, HLA class I and class II types were taken from metadata supplied by the sample provider and were not determined by assay-based typing. Broader findings and caveats from the paper: The amount of clinical and demographic metadata varied by source and participant and was provided uncurated.

The CDR3 starts with the cysteine, ends with the phenylalanine, and has 15 residues. Of the read, only the CDR3 DNA is kept; its 45 bases are in frame from base 1. CDR1 and CDR2, per the germline V gene (reference sequence), are SEHNR and FQNEAQ. At the junction V is shortened by 1 base and J by 4 bases; bases outside the gene matches: 5. TCRbeta CDR3 regions were amplified from genomic DNA by means of the immunoSEQ Assay, a bias-controlled multiplex PCR. The original methods were these. Nucleated cell counts per sample were estimated from amplification of reference gene primers within the assay. Sequence reads were collapsed and filtered to measure the absolute abundance of every unique TCRbeta CDR3 rearrangement. For each sample, productive Simpson clonality was calculated as the square root of Simpson's diversity index across productive rearrangements. TCRdb mirrors the immuneACCESS table, restricted to in-frame sequences. Some clones are absent from its copies; in checked studies, under half trace to an unresolved V gene, and the reason for the others is unknown. D and trimming were read from the DNA, whereas the V and J calls and clone size are those reported in that table. This sample has approximately 350,000 clones in its table, and about four fifths of those were observed once. Around 3% of the sample is in the top ten clones.

This clone has just a few counts. The antigen it recognizes is unknown. No qualities accompany the bases; no much larger clone lies one base away. Whole blood was collected in K2EDTA tubes by collaborating institutions according to the institutions' own protocols. For TCRbeta analysis, collaborator samples were shipped as frozen whole blood, as isolated PBMCs, or as DNA extracted from either sample type. Material for sequencing was peripheral blood. This sequence uses TRBV7-9 and TRBJ1-2; TRBD1 lines up with 8 middle nucleotides. This clonotype was sampled from a man under 40 with active or convalescent COVID-19. The nucleotide sequence is TGTGCCAGCAGCTTAGGGCCGGACAGGGCCTATGGCTACACCTTC. This encodes CASSLGPDRAYGYTF.